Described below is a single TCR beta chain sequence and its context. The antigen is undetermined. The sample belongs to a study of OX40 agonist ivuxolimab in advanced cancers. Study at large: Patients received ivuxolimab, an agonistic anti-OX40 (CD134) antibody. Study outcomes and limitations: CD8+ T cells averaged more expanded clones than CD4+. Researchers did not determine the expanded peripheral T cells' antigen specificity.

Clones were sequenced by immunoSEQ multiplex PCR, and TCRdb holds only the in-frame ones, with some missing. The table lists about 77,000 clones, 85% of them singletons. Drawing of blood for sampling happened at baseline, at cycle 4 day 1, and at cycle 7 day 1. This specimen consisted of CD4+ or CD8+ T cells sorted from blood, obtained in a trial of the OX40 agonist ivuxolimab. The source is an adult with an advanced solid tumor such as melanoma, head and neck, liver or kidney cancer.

The CDR3 DNA is TGCAGCGTCCGGACTAGCGGGCAAGAGACCCAGTACTTC. Its translation: CSVRTSGQETQYF. V and J are TRBV29-1 and TRBJ2-5; 11 bases agree with TRBD2. Trimming removed 6 bases from V and 2 bases from J; junction bases left unmatched: 2. The CDR3 runs to 13 residues. Germline loops: CDR1 SQVTM, CDR2 ANQGSEA.